Listed here are 11 T cell receptor beta chains from one sample, sequenced in a study of human T cells and chemical hapten exposure. The time point here: pre-sensitization, week 0. Treatment denoted: therapeutic diphenylcyclopropenone sensitization with weekly scalp DPC. TCRdb re-analysed the RACE reads in MiXCR, keeping a single row per CDR3 protein. Seen here are about 46,000 distinct CDR3 sequences, about a tenth observed once, and the top ten hold 13% to 15%. Material: whole blood, obtained in connection with sensitization to the hapten diphenylcyclopropenone (DPC). The receptors here all came from a woman aged 40 to 55 with alopecia areata. Some clones in this sample may be carry-over from other donors' samples.

This clonotype was recorded many times. The chain employs TRBV5-4 and TRBJ2-3; 9 positions match TRBD2. The germline CDR1 and CDR2 sequences are SGHNT and YYREEE (reference sequence). This CDR3 contains 15 residues. Trimming cost V 0 bases and J 6 bases; bases outside gene matches: 5. The CDR3 reads CASSLAGLAGDTQYF. In nucleotides, the CDR3 is TGTGCCAGCAGCTTGGCCGGGCTAGCGGGGGATACGCAGTATTTT.

The sample holds many counts of this clonotype. This chain connects TRBV4-3 to TRBJ1-1, with 8 bases identical to TRBD1. V shed 1 base, J shed 12 bases, and the junction held 10 bases outside the gene matches. Per germline, CDR1 LGHNA and CDR2 YSLEER. The CDR3 contains 14 residues. DNA of the CDR3: TGCGCCAGCAGCCAAGTCGGGGTCGACAGGGGAACTTTCTTT. This codes for CASSQVGVDRGTFF.

This clonotype was counted many times. This chain links TRBV10-3 with TRBJ2-7; 9 nucleotides agree with TRBD1. V shed 3 bases, J shed 6 bases, and the junction held 6 bases outside the gene matches. This CDR3 is built from 14 residues. Germline V gene sequence: CDR1 ENHRY, CDR2 SYGVKD. CDR3 sequence: CAISDTTGGSEQYF. CDR3 DNA: TGTGCCATCAGTGACACGACAGGGGGGAGCGAGCAGTACTTC.

This clonotype was counted at least ten times. CDR3 sequence: CASSYSGANVLTF. The CDR3 DNA reads as TGTGCCAGCAGTTATTCTGGGGCCAACGTCCTGACTTTC. This chain connects TRBV12-3 or TRBV12-4 to TRBJ2-6; D gene unclear. This CDR3 spans 13 amino acids. V gave up 4 bases and J gave up 1 base, with 2 bases separating them.

This clonotype has a count of ten or more. The J gene is TRBJ2-1, the V gene TRBV12-3 or TRBV12-4; D tentatively fits TRBD1 or TRBD2 (6 bases each). Trimming pared 6 bases from V and 8 bases from J, leaving 14 bases between. The CDR3 loop spans 13 amino acids. CDR3 coding DNA: TGTGCCAGCAGGCGGGACAACCGGGATGAGCAGTTCTTC. Translating gives CASRRDNRDEQFF.

Only a few counts were recorded for this clonotype. The chain employs TRBV2 and TRBJ2-3; 10 nucleotides align to TRBD2. CDR3 length: 15 amino acids. In germline, CDR1 is SNHLY, CDR2 FYNNEI. V gave up 4 bases and J gave up 5 bases; unmatched junction bases: 6. As DNA, the CDR3 is TGTGCCAGCAGTGGGCTAGCGGGGGTCGGAGATACGCAGTATTTT. This encodes CASSGLAGVGDTQYF.

V gene TRBV7-2 combines with J gene TRBJ1-2, with D possibly TRBD1 on 5 matching bases. Trimming took 5 bases from V and 4 from J, leaving 11 bases between them. The CDR3 is 13 amino acids. Germline V gene lookup returns CDR1 SGHTA and CDR2 FQGNSA. CDR3 nucleotide sequence: TGTGCCAGCAGCCGGGGACGGACCTATGGCTACACCTTC. Translation gives CASSRGRTYGYTF.

This chain links TRBV5-4 with TRBJ2-5, with 10 bases aligning to TRBD2. V lost 0 bases and J lost 5; bases outside the gene matches: 10. The length of the CDR3 is 17 residues. CDR1 SGHNT and CDR2 YYREEE come from the germline V gene (reference sequence). The CDR3 spells CASSLALAGVLGETQYF. In nucleotides, the CDR3 is TGTGCCAGCAGCTTGGCGCTAGCGGGGGTCCTCGGGGAGACCCAGTACTTC.

This clonotype was observed a handful of times. This rearrangement joins TRBV27 to TRBJ2-7; 13 positions agree with TRBD2. CDR1 is MNHEY and CDR2 is SMNVEV in the germline V gene (reference sequence). With V trimmed by 5 bases and J by 0 bases, 7 bases remained unmatched. CDR3 size: 17 residues. CDR3 protein: CASSARGLAGVSYEQYF. Written as DNA, the CDR3 is TGTGCCAGCAGTGCAAGAGGACTAGCGGGGGTCTCCTACGAGCAGTACTTC.

V gene TRBV19 combines with J gene TRBJ1-4, with D perhaps TRBD1 (6 bases). The CDR3 sequence is 15 residues long. Germline V gene data show CDR1 as LNHDA and CDR2 as SQIVND (reference sequence). The V gene lost 5 bases and the J gene lost 4 bases, with 14 bases spanning the gap. The CDR3 DNA reads as TGTGCCAGTAGTGAATGGACAGCGCGTAATGAAAAACTGTTTTTT. Translated: CASSEWTARNEKLFF.

This clonotype was observed a handful of times. V and J are TRBV12-3 or TRBV12-4 and TRBJ2-1; 9 bases are shared with TRBD2. This CDR3 is built from 13 residues. J gave up 9 bases and V 11 bases, and 11 bases lay outside the gene matches. The CDR3, as DNA: TGTGCCGCCGGGGCGGGGGGGCGTAGTGAGCAGTTCTTC. Translating gives CAAGAGGRSEQFF.